What follows are 28 T cell receptor beta chains derived from one specimen sequenced in a study of regulatory and conventional T cells in RAG deficiency. Genomic DNA came from blood regulatory T cells gated CD4+ CD25-high CD127-low. TCRdb's table, derived via immunoSEQ multiplex PCR, lists solely in-frame clones and lacks some. The sample shows over 10,000 clones, approximately 93% of them seen only once. This same sample was also part of a study on regulatory T cells. That work states: Amplification used 52 TRBV primers and 13 TRBJ primers.

Sequencing input: CD127- CD25+ CD4+ Tregs sorted from blood. The receptor source for this set is a human donor in good health.

The V gene is TRBV5-1, the J gene TRBJ2-1, with unresolved D. Germline loops: CDR1 SGHRS, CDR2 YFSETQ. This CDR3 is built from 11 residues. Trimming removed 4 bases at V and 4 bases at J, with 3 bases between. The CDR3 nucleotides read TGCGCCAGCAGCCTGTACAATGAGCAGTTCTTC. It specifies CASSLYNEQFF. The full variable domain, with the rest looked up from reference TRBV5-1 and TRBJ2-1, is KAGVTQTPRYLIKTRGQQVTLSCSPISGHRSVSWYQQTPGQGLQFLFEYFSETQRNKGNFPGRFSGRQFSNSRSEMNVSTLELGDSALYLCASSLYNEQFFGPGTRLTVL.

The sample holds a few counts of this clone. V gene TRBV19 combines with J gene TRBJ1-2; D uncertain. The germline CDR1 and CDR2 sequences are LNHDA and SQIVND (reference sequence). The CDR3 sequence is 13 residues long. V lost 3 bases, J lost 0 bases, and 5 bases lay in between. CDR3 amino acids: CASSIGANYGYTF. The CDR3 bases are TGTGCCAGTAGTATTGGAGCTAACTATGGCTACACCTTC.

The chain carries TRBV12-5 and TRBJ1-1; a weak D match, TRBD1 (6 bases). Germline V gene lookup returns CDR1 LGHNT and CDR2 FRNRAP. The CDR3 has 17 amino acids. Trimming pared 0 bases from V and 5 bases from J, leaving 19 bases between. The CDR3 protein is CASGLVPLGQGWTEAFF. Here the CDR3 DNA reads TGTGCTAGTGGTTTGGTACCTCTCGGCCAGGGGTGGACTGAAGCTTTCTTT.

CDR3 sequence (DNA): TGCGCCAGCAGCTTGGCCGGGACAGGGGGCTATGGCTACACCTTC. Its translation: CASSLAGTGGYGYTF. J is TRBJ1-2 and V is TRBV5-1; 11 nucleotides agree with TRBD1. CDR1 and CDR2 (germline): SGHRS, YFSETQ. After removal of 0 bases from V and 4 bases from J, the junction contained 2 bases not matched to a gene. The CDR3 is 15 residues long.

The CDR3 protein is CASSLGSADTQYF. In nucleotides, the CDR3 is TGTGCCAGCAGCCTAGGAAGCGCAGATACGCAGTATTTT. The rearrangement uses TRBV5-8 and TRBJ2-3, with D hard to call. Trimming pared 4 bases from V and 4 bases from J, leaving 10 bases between. The CDR3 contains 13 residues. The V gene's germline CDR1 is SGHTS and CDR2 YDEGEE.

The chain carries TRBV5-1 and TRBJ1-3; D possibly corresponds to TRBD1 (6 bases). The ends were cut back, 4 bases at V and 0 bases at J, with 14 bases in the middle. This CDR3 is 16 amino acids long. From germline, CDR1 is SGHRS and CDR2 YFSETQ. CDR3 amino acids: CASSRRQASSGNTIYF. The CDR3 DNA reads TGCGCCAGCAGCCGGAGACAGGCGAGCTCTGGAAACACCATATATTTT.

The rearrangement joins TRBV10-3 to TRBJ1-5, with TRBD1 matching 8 bases. The germline V gene has CDR1 ENHRY and CDR2 SYGVKD. J gave up 3 bases and V 4 bases, and 5 bases lay outside the gene matches. The CDR3 is made up of 15 amino acids. CDR3 sequence reads: CAISATGANNQPQHF. CDR3 nucleotide sequence: TGTGCCATCAGTGCGACAGGGGCCAACAATCAGCCCCAGCATTTT.

This chain connects TRBV5-1 to TRBJ1-1; perhaps TRBD1 as D (5 bases). From germline, CDR1 is SGHRS and CDR2 YFSETQ. The CDR3 consists of 15 residues. V dropped 1 base and J dropped 3 bases, with 13 bases sitting between them. CDR3 protein: CASSLLGAWDTEAFF. Written as DNA, the CDR3 is TGCGCCAGCAGCTTGCTTGGGGCGTGGGACACTGAAGCTTTCTTT.

The rearrangement links TRBV27 to TRBJ1-1; TRBD1 might be the D (6 bases). The germline V gene has CDR1 MNHEY and CDR2 SMNVEV (reference sequence). V lost 5 bases and J lost 0, with 19 bases in between. CDR3 length: 17 amino acids. The CDR3 here is CASSPRGGRQMNTEAFF. CDR3 bases: TGTGCCAGCAGTCCCCGCGGGGGCCGCCAAATGAACACTGAAGCTTTCTTT.

This chain connects TRBV2 to TRBJ2-5; D is perhaps TRBD2 (7 bases). Germline CDR1 SNHLY, CDR2 FYNNEI. The CDR3 has 17 amino acids. Trimming took off 4 bases at V and 5 bases at J, with 23 bases between the two ends. CDR3 bases: TGTGCCAGCAGTGCGGGGTTGGGGGGGCGCCTCCGGGAGACCCAGTACTTC. Protein: CASSAGLGGRLRETQYF.

The V and J genes are TRBV6-6 and TRBJ2-5; TRBD1 agrees at 11 bases. The end of the DNA aligns better with TRBJ2-7, so the J call may be wrong. The CDR3 sequence is 13 residues long. Germline values: CDR1 MNHNY, CDR2 SVGAGI (reference sequence). The CDR3 spells CASRGTGGHEQYF. In DNA form, the CDR3 reads TGTGCCAGCAGGGGGACAGGGGGGCACGAGCAGTACTTC.

The V call is TRBV7-2, the J call TRBJ2-7, with D perhaps TRBD1 (5 bases). The CDR3 extends over 14 amino acids. V shed 2 bases and J shed 1 base, with 9 bases lying between them. Germline CDR1 SGHTA, CDR2 FQGNSA. The CDR3 region is CASSLTPGSYEQYF. The CDR3 nucleotides read TGTGCCAGCAGCTTAACGCCAGGGTCCTACGAGCAGTACTTC.

V usage is TRBV18 and J usage is TRBJ2-7, with TRBD1 identical over 9 bases. Germline lookup yields CDR1 KGHSH and CDR2 LQKENI. J gave up 3 bases and V 1 base, and 10 bases lay outside the gene matches. The CDR3 contains 17 residues. CDR3 coding DNA: TGTGCCAGCTCACCACGTGCCCCCGGGACAGGGAACTACGAGCAGTACTTC. Translating it yields CASSPRAPGTGNYEQYF.

Concerning this clone itself: Mismatch with germline at one junction end may stem from a read error. Distinct nucleotide sequences in the sample also encode this CDR3. V is TRBV7-9 and J is TRBJ1-3; 8 bases are shared with TRBD1. Germline-derived CDR1 and CDR2 are SEHNR and FQNEAQ (reference sequence). The CDR3 has 19 amino acids. The CDR3 bases are TGTGCAAGCAGCTTAGAGGCAGGGGGCGTCCTCCTCTCTGGAAACACCATATATTTT. Translated, it gives CASSLEAGGVLLSGNTIYF.

This clone occurred once. The rearrangement joins TRBV2 to TRBJ2-5; 7 bases are a match to TRBD2. Germline CDR1 reads SNHLY; CDR2 reads FYNNEI. The ends lost 3 bases at V and 3 bases at J; junction bases unmatched: 16. The CDR3 loop spans 18 amino acids. CDR3: CASSEGPRGGGYEETQYF. DNA for the CDR3: TGTGCCAGCAGTGAGGGGCCGAGAGGCGGGGGATACGAAGAGACCCAGTACTTC.

The rearrangement links TRBV7-9 to TRBJ2-1; TRBD1 aligns across 7 bases. The CDR3 length is 15 residues. Trimming cost V 7 bases and J 5 bases; bases outside gene matches: 11. CDR1 and CDR2 from the germline V gene are SEHNR and FQNEAQ (reference sequence). The CDR3 here is CASTTPGTAHNEQFF. CDR3 nucleotide sequence: TGTGCCAGCACCACCCCCGGGACAGCCCACAATGAGCAGTTCTTC.

The V call is TRBV11-2, the J call TRBJ2-7; the D gene is possibly TRBD2 (6 bases). Trimming took 4 bases from V and 3 from J, leaving 7 bases between them. Germline V gene data show CDR1 as SGHAT and CDR2 as FQNNGV. The CDR3 is 12 residues long. CDR3 residues: CASSSGVYEQYF. In DNA, the CDR3 is TGTGCCAGCAGCTCGGGGGTCTACGAGCAGTACTTC.

The CDR3 reads CAGGQAHPYTF. CDR3 DNA sequence: TGTGCCGGGGGACAGGCTCACCCCTACACCTTC. The chain employs TRBV6-1 and TRBJ1-2; 8 bases fit TRBD1. J was trimmed by 10 bases and V by 11 bases; bases with no gene match: 9. This CDR3 is built from 11 residues. Germline V gene lookup returns CDR1 MNHNS and CDR2 SASEGT.

The V gene is TRBV6-5, the J gene TRBJ1-2; perhaps TRBD1 as D (5 bases). The CDR3 is 16 residues long. Between the trimmed V and J ends, which lost 0 bases and 7 bases, there was a span of 18 bases. Germline loops: CDR1 MNHEY, CDR2 SVGAGI. Here the CDR3 DNA reads TGTGCCAGCAGTTACTCTAGGGGTCTCACCTGGGGTGGCTACACCTTC. Translating it yields CASSYSRGLTWGGYTF.

This rearrangement joins TRBV6-5 to TRBJ2-5; maybe TRBD1 (6 bases). CDR3 length equals 14 residues. Trimming cost V 5 bases and J 2 bases, with 12 bases left between them. The germline CDR1 and CDR2 sequences are MNHEY and SVGAGI. The CDR3 loop is CASSAQGLQETQYF. DNA of the CDR3: TGTGCCAGCAGTGCACAGGGCCTTCAAGAGACCCAGTACTTC.

The chain joins TRBV7-9 to TRBJ2-7; D possibly corresponds to TRBD2 (6 bases). V dropped 1 base and J dropped 6 bases, with 10 bases sitting between them. Looked up from germline, CDR1 is SEHNR and CDR2 is FQNEAQ (reference sequence). The CDR3 spans 13 residues. This CDR3 reads CASSLEVEGEQYF. CDR3 DNA sequence: TGTGCCAGCAGCTTAGAAGTGGAGGGCGAGCAGTACTTC.

This clone was found once. The chain uses TRBV11-2 and TRBJ1-2, with D unclear. The germline V gene encodes CDR1 SGHAT and CDR2 FQNNGV. This CDR3 has 13 residues. Trimming shortened V by 2 bases and J by 5 bases, and 9 bases separated the two germline ends. In nucleotides, the CDR3 is TGTGCCAGCAGCTTAACCCCGGGGTATGGCTACACCTTC. The encoded protein is CASSLTPGYGYTF.

The chain links TRBV6-1 to TRBJ2-4; 11 bases map to TRBD2. The CDR3 has 16 residues. CDR1 and CDR2 (germline): MNHNS, SASEGT. With 2 bases clipped from V and 6 bases from J, the junction kept 6 bases outside the gene matches. CDR3 in DNA: TGTGCCAGCAGTGAAAGACTAGCGGGGACCCGAAACATTCAGTACTTC. Translated: CASSERLAGTRNIQYF.

V gene TRBV5-1 combines with J gene TRBJ1-4, with a possible D match to TRBD1 (5 bases). Per germline, CDR1 SGHRS and CDR2 YFSETQ. This CDR3 region has 16 residues. V was cut by 0 bases and J by 9 bases, with 18 bases left in between. CDR3 protein: CASSLARGGAPQKLFF. The DNA for the CDR3 is TGCGCCAGCAGCTTGGCCCGGGGGGGAGCCCCCCAAAAACTGTTTTTT.

As for this clone: Sequence at one end of the junction differs from germline and may be a read error. J is TRBJ1-1 and V is TRBV6-6; D possibly corresponds to TRBD1 (5 bases). The CDR3 extends over 12 amino acids. Germline V gene lookup returns CDR1 MNHNY and CDR2 SVGAGI (reference sequence). CDR3 sequence: CASSYKGAEAFF. In DNA, the CDR3 is TGTGCCAGCAGTTACAAAGGGGCTGAGGCTTTCTTT.

Comment on this clone: An end of the junction does not agree with germline; a read error may underlie this. Distinct nucleotide sequences in the sample also encode this CDR3. The chain couples TRBV6-5 to TRBJ1-6; 7 positions match TRBD1. The CDR3 has 15 amino acids. CDR1 MNHEY and CDR2 SVGAGI come from the germline V gene. The chain's CDR3 is CASSYHTGVNSPLHF. The CDR3, as DNA: TGTGCCAGCAGTTACCATACAGGGGTAAATTCCCCCCTCCACTTT.

The chain is built from TRBV2 and TRBJ1-6; 9 bases are a match to TRBD1. The CDR3 runs 13 residues. The J segment lost 9 bases and the V segment lost 6 bases, leaving 3 bases of the junction unmatched. CDR1 and CDR2 from the germline V gene are SNHLY and FYNNEI. CDR3 in amino acids: CASRPGQGSPLHF. CDR3 nucleotide sequence: TGTGCCAGCAGGCCGGGACAGGGTTCACCCCTCCACTTT.

Concerning this clone: A junction end diverges from the germline sequence, so it may reflect a read error. This sequence joins TRBV6-6 and TRBJ1-6, with 7 bases aligning to TRBD1. The CDR3 contains 16 residues. Per the germline V gene, CDR1 is MNHNY and CDR2 is SVGAGI (reference sequence). The CDR3 coding sequence is TGTGCCAGCAGGTACTCCTTCGGGCAGGGGGATTCACCCCTCCACTTT. The encoded protein is CASRYSFGQGDSPLHF.